Described below is a single T cell receptor (beta chain) sequence and its context. Its antigen is still unknown. This sample was included in a study of blood T cells in healthy people across ages. Study findings and constraints: A roughly linear age-dependent decrease characterized TCR beta diversity per million T cells.

Each sample yielded at least 5.5 micrograms of PBMC total RNA. Then a second PCR, running about 6 to 12 cycles, was carried out with a sample-barcoded 5' primer and a J-beta primer mix. Via MiXCR, TCRdb re-called the 5' RACE reads, giving one row per CDR3 protein. The sample shows around 1,100,000 distinct CDR3 sequences, around two fifths of them seen only once. This TCR derives from a young man in good health. Sample: blood.

For the CDR3, the DNA is TGTGCCAGCAGCGTTGGTGGGGGCCTAAAGAACAATGAGCAGTTCTTC. It codes for CASSVGGGLKNNEQFF. V gene TRBV9 combines with J gene TRBJ2-1; TRBD1 is a possible D gene (6 bases). CDR3 length equals 16 residues. Per germline, CDR1 SGDLS and CDR2 YYNGEE. Trimming took off 2 bases at V and 5 bases at J, with 17 bases between the two ends.